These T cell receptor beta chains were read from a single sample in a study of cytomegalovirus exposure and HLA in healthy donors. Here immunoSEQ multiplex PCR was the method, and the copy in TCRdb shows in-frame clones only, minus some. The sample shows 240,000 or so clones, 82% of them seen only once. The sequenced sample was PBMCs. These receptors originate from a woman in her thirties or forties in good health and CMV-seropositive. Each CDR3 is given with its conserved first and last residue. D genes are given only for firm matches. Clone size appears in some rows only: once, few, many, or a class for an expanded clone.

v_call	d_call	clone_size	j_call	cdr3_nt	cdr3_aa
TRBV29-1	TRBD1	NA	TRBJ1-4	TGCAGCGTTGGGTACAGGGGTGGAAATGAAAAACTGTTTTTT	CSVGYRGGNEKLFF
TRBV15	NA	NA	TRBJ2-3	TGTGCCACCAGCAGAGAGGCCCTTAGGGGTGATACGCAGTATTTT	CATSREALRGDTQYF
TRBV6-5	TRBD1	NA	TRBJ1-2	TGTGCCAGCGGTCGAGGACAGGGAGGTGGCTACACCTTC	CASGRGQGGGYTF
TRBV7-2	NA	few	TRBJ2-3	TGTGCCAGCAGCGCCGGGTCCACGGATACGCAGTATTTT	CASSAGSTDTQYF
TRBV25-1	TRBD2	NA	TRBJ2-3	TGTGCCAGCAGTACTAGCGGGGGGGTGGATACGCAGTATTTT	CASSTSGGVDTQYF
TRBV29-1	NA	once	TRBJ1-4	TGCAGCGTTGAGGGAGGGGTTAATGAAAAACTGTTTTTT	CSVEGGVNEKLFF
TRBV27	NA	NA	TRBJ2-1	TGTGCCAGCAGCGGCAGCGGCGGCACCTCCTACAATGAGCAGTTCTTC	CASSGSGGTSYNEQFF
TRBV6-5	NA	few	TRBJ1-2	TGTGCCAGCAGTTACATCGGGGGAAACTATGGCTACACCTTC	CASSYIGGNYGYTF
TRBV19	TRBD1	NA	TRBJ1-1	TGTGCCAGTAGCCCACAGGACAGGGAGGAAGCTTTCTTT	CASSPQDREEAFF
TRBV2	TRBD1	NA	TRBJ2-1	TGTGCCAGCAGCGCTCCGGGACAGGTGAACAATGAGCAGTTCTTC	CASSAPGQVNNEQFF
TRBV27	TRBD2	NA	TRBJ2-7	TGTGCCAGCAGTTCCTCCCTAGCGGGCCCTCACTTC	CASSSSLAGPHF
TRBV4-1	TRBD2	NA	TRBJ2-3	TGCGCCAGCAGCCCTAGCGGGGGGGCAGATACGCAGTATTTT	CASSPSGGADTQYF
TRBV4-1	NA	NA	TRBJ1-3	TGCGCCAGCAGCCAACCCAGGGTCTCTGGAAACACCATATATTTT	CASSQPRVSGNTIYF
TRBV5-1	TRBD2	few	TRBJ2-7	TGCGCCAGCAGCTTAGAAGGACTAGAAGTTTACGAGCAGTACTTC	CASSLEGLEVYEQYF
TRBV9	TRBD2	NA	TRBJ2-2	TGTGCCAGCAGCGTAATAGGCTCCGGGACTAGAGGAAGGGCCGGGGAGCTGTTTTTT	CASSVIGSGTRGRAGELFF
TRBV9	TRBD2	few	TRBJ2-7	TGTGCCAGCAGCGTATCCCGGACTAGCGGGAAGAACGAGCAGTACTTC	CASSVSRTSGKNEQYF
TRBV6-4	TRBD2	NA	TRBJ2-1	TGTGCCAGCAGGAACCTAGCGGGGCCTTTCAATGAGCAGTTCTTC	CASRNLAGPFNEQFF
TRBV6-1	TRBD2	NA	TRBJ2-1	TGTGCCAGCCTAGCGGGGGGGTACTACAATGAGCAGTTCTTC	CASLAGGYYNEQFF
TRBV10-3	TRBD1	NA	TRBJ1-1	TGTGCCATCAGCATGGACAGGGGCACTGAAGCTTTCTTT	CAISMDRGTEAFF
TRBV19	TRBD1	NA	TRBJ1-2	TGTGCCAGTAGTGCTCGACAGGGCCCCTATGGCTACACCTTC	CASSARQGPYGYTF
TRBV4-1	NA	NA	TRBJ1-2	TGCGCCAGCAGCCGCGCGACCAGGGCCGTCGACGGCTACACCTTC	CASSRATRAVDGYTF
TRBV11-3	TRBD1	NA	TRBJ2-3	TGTGCCAGCAGCTCTGGACAGGGTTGGGACACAGATACGCAGTATTTT	CASSSGQGWDTDTQYF
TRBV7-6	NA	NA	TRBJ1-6	TGTGCCAGCAGCTTTAACAGGGAGAGTGCACCCCTCCACTTT	CASSFNRESAPLHF
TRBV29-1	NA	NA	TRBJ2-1	TGCAGCGTTGCAAGAGATGAGCAGTTCTTC	CSVARDEQFF
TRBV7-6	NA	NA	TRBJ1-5	TGTGCCAGCAGCTTAGGGTCCAGGGGTAACAATCAGCCCCAGCATTTT	CASSLGSRGNNQPQHF
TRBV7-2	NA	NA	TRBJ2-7	TGTGCCAGCAGCCATCCAGGGTACGAGCAGTACTTC	CASSHPGYEQYF
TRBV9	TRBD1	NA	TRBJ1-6	TGTGCCAGCAGCCCCCCCGGACAGGGACGTACCCTCCACTTT	CASSPPGQGRTLHF
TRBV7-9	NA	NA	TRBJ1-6	TGTGCCAGCAGCTTAGATGGGACATTAGGCTCACCCCTCCACTTT	CASSLDGTLGSPLHF
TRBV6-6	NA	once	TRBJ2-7	TGTGCCAGCAGTTACGTCAACTACGAGCAGTACTTC	CASSYVNYEQYF
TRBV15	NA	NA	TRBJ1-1	TGTGCCACCAGCAGAGAAGCTGGGCTCACTGAAGCTTTCTTT	CATSREAGLTEAFF
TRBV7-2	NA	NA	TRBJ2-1	TGTGCCAGCAGCTCAAGGCCGGGAATGGGTGAGCAGTTCTTC	CASSSRPGMGEQFF
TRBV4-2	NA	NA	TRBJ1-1	TGTGCCAGCACCTCCTTAGGGGATCTCACTGAAGCTTTCTTT	CASTSLGDLTEAFF
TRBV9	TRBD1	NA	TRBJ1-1	TGTGCCAGCAGCGTAGGTGACAGGGGAACTGAAGCTTTCTTT	CASSVGDRGTEAFF
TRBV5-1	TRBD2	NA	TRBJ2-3	TGCGCCAGCAGCAGGACTAGCGGGGGGTTCACAGATACGCAGTATTTT	CASSRTSGGFTDTQYF
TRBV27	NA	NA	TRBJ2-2	TGTGCCAGCAGACGGGACATCGTGGTCCGGGGGGAGCTGTTTTTT	CASRRDIVVRGELFF
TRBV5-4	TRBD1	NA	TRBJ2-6	TGTGCCAGCAGCTCCATACAGGGGCCCCCTGGGGCCAACGTCCTGACTTTC	CASSSIQGPPGANVLTF
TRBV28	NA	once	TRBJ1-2	TGTGCCAGCAGTATGCCGACAGGACACTACAACTATGGCTACACCTTC	CASSMPTGHYNYGYTF
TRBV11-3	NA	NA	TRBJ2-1	TGTGCCAGCAGCTTAGAGGTCGGTGTGTCCTACAATGAGCAGTTCTTC	CASSLEVGVSYNEQFF
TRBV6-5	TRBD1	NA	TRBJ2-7	TGTGCCAGCAGTTACTCCGACAGGGGCTCCTACGAGCAGTACTTC	CASSYSDRGSYEQYF
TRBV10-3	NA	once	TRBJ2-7	TGTGCCATCAGTGATCCGGACGGGGGGACAAGCGAGCAGTACTTC	CAISDPDGGTSEQYF
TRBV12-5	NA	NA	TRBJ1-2	TGTGCTAGTGGTCTCAACTATGGCTACACCTTC	CASGLNYGYTF
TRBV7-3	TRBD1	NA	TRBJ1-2	TGTGCCAGCAGCTCAGAGGACAGGGAAGGCGGCTACACCTTC	CASSSEDREGGYTF
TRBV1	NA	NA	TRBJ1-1	TGCACCAGCAGCCAAACCTCGACAGAGACTGACACTGAAGCTTTCTTT	CTSSQTSTETDTEAFF
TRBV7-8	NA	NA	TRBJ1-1	TGTGCCAGCAGCTTAATCGCATCGGCGGCTGAAGCTTTCTTT	CASSLIASAAEAFF
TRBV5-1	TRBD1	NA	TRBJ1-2	TGCGCCAGCAGCCCCGGGGGCAGGGGGTTTTTATGGTATGGCTACACCTTC	CASSPGGRGFLWYGYTF
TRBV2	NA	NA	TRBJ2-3	TGTGCCAGCGAGATGCCTAGTATTTCAGATACGCAGTATTTT	CASEMPSISDTQYF
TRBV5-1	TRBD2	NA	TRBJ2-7	TGCGCCAGCAGCCTGACTAGCGGGAGCTCCTACGAGCAGTACTTC	CASSLTSGSSYEQYF
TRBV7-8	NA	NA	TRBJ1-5	TGTGCCAGCAGCCGTACCAGGACTTCCAGTAGCAATCAGCCCCAGCATTTT	CASSRTRTSSSNQPQHF
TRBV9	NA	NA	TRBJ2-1	TGTGCCAGCAGCGTACAGGGGTCTCAAAATGAGCAGTTCTTC	CASSVQGSQNEQFF
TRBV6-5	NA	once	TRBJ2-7	TGTGCCAGCACCCAGGGCAGCCTCTACGAGCAGTACTTC	CASTQGSLYEQYF
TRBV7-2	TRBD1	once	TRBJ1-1	TGTGCCAGCAGCCGCACGGGAGGGGGCGGTGACACTGAAGCTTTCTTT	CASSRTGGGGDTEAFF
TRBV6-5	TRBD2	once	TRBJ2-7	TGTGCCAGCAGAACCGGGACTAGCCTTAAGGGGCAGTACTTC	CASRTGTSLKGQYF
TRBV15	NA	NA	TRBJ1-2	TGTGCCACCAGCAGGCGCAACTATGGCTACACCTTC	CATSRRNYGYTF
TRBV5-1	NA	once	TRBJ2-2	TGCGCCAGCAGCCCTGACGTAGCCGCGAACACCGGGGAGCTGTTTTTT	CASSPDVAANTGELFF
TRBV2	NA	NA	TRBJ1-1	TGTGCCAGCAGTGAAAGCCAGGGAAGGACTGAAGCTTTCTTT	CASSESQGRTEAFF
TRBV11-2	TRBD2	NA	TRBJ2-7	TGTGCCAGCAGCTACACCCTAGCGGAGGAGCAGTACTTC	CASSYTLAEEQYF
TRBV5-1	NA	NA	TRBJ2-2	TGCGCCAGCAGCTTGGCGGGAAGCAACACCGGGGAGCTGTTTTTT	CASSLAGSNTGELFF
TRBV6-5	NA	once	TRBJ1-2	TGTGCCAGCAGTTCTGGGGGCTCGGACTATGGCTACACCTTC	CASSSGGSDYGYTF
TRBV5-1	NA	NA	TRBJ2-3	TGCGCCAGCAGCCTTGTTCTAGATCGGGTAGATACGCAGTATTTT	CASSLVLDRVDTQYF
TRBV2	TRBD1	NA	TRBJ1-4	TGTGCCAGCACCCGGGACAGAAGGGGTGAAAAACTGTTTTTT	CASTRDRRGEKLFF